The 22 T cell receptor beta chains in this list originate from one sample, sequenced in a study of CD8 T cells in ankylosing spondylitis. TCRdb ran MiXCR on the 5' RACE reads and lists one entry per CDR3 protein. The sample has about 150,000 distinct CDR3 sequences; more than 9.5% are singletons. The source material was blood, either unsorted or a sorted T cell fraction (not recorded which). The receptors come from a female donor with ankylosing spondylitis or in good health (not recorded which).

This clonotype was observed a handful of times. The CDR3 coding sequence is TGTGCCTGGAGCCCCCGGACAGGGGGCCTGAACACTGAAGCTTTCTTT. As protein: CAWSPRTGGLNTEAFF. J is TRBJ1-1 and V is TRBV30, with 11 bases that match TRBD1. There are 16 residues in the CDR3. Per germline, CDR1 GTSNPN and CDR2 SVGIG (reference sequence). V lost 3 bases and J lost 0; bases outside the gene matches: 6.

This clonotype was observed many times. The chain has TRBV10-3 and TRBJ1-1, with D hard to call. The CDR3 runs to 13 residues. Germline loops: CDR1 ENHRY, CDR2 SYGVKD. The V end lost 8 bases, the J end lost 3 bases, and 13 bases lay between the germline ends. CDR3 bases: TGTGCCATCGGAGGACTCTCCGACACTGAAGCTTTCTTT. It encodes CAIGGLSDTEAFF.

This clonotype was found many times. The chain is built from TRBV20-1 and TRBJ2-1; TRBD2 matches 10 bases. Germline V gene sequence: CDR1 DFQATT, CDR2 SNEGSKA (reference sequence). The CDR3 has 16 amino acids. V shed 0 bases, J shed 7 bases, and the junction held 9 bases outside the gene matches. The CDR3 loop reads CSARDRLAGGMNEQFF. CDR3 nucleotides: TGCAGTGCTAGAGATCGTTTAGCGGGAGGTATGAATGAGCAGTTCTTC.

This clonotype was picked up many times. V usage is TRBV20-1 and J usage is TRBJ1-1; D unclear. Germline CDR1 reads DFQATT; CDR2 reads SNEGSKA (reference sequence). The CDR3 spans 11 residues. Deletions cut 6 bases from V and 7 bases from J, with 12 bases between. The DNA for the CDR3 is TGCAGTGCCGAGGAACAGAATGAAGCTTTCTTT. It is translated as CSAEEQNEAFF.

This clonotype was counted at least ten times. The CDR3 reads CASSSRDSGVYEQYF. In DNA form, the CDR3 reads TGCGCCAGCAGCTCCCGTGATAGCGGAGTCTACGAGCAGTACTTC. This chain connects TRBV5-1 to TRBJ2-7; a weak D match, TRBD2 (6 bases). The CDR3 length is 15 residues. Germline V lookup: CDR1 SGHRS, CDR2 YFSETQ. Deletions cut 3 bases from V and 3 bases from J, with 16 bases between.

This clonotype was counted at least ten times. The rearrangement joins TRBV5-6 to TRBJ1-1; the D gene is possibly TRBD1 (5 bases). The CDR3 has 13 amino acids. Trimming removed 4 bases at V and 11 bases at J, with 18 bases between. Germline V gene data show CDR1 as SGHDT and CDR2 as YYEEEE. The CDR3: CASSAEGSARAFF. As DNA, the CDR3 is TGTGCCAGCAGCGCCGAGGGGTCCGCCAGGGCTTTCTTT. Variable domain in full (rest from reference TRBV5-6 and TRBJ1-1): DAGVTQSPTHLIKTRGQQVTLRCSPKSGHDTVSWYQQALGQGPQFIFQYYEEEERQRGNFPDRFSGHQFPNYSSELNVNALLLGDSALYLCASSAEGSARAFFGQGTRLTVV.

This clonotype was detected only a few times. This sequence joins TRBV25-1 and TRBJ2-1; 9 bases match TRBD2. Germline V lookup: CDR1 MGHDK, CDR2 SYGVNS. V lost 6 bases, J lost 0 bases, and 0 bases stayed unmatched. The length of the CDR3 is 14 residues. The CDR3 region has the DNA TGTGCCAGCAGACTAGCGGGCTCCTACAATGAGCAGTTCTTC. This sequence encodes CASRLAGSYNEQFF.

CDR3 nucleotide sequence: TGCAGTGCTAGGACCCTTGGAGGGCAGCCCTCCTATGGCTACACCTTC. This gives the protein CSARTLGGQPSYGYTF. This rearrangement joins TRBV20-1 to TRBJ1-2, with D unclear. Germline V CDR1 and CDR2: DFQATT, SNEGSKA (reference sequence). The CDR3 is made up of 16 amino acids. Trimming took 3 bases from V and 4 from J, leaving 21 bases between them.

This clonotype was counted only a few times. The gene calls are TRBV6-1 and TRBJ2-7, with TRBD1 identical over 9 bases. Germline loops: CDR1 MNHNS, CDR2 SASEGT. This CDR3 spans 15 amino acids. Trimming took 6 bases from V and 2 from J; bases not matched to a gene: 8. The CDR3 coding sequence is TGTGCCAGCAGGACGAATACAGGGGGCCCCTACGAGCAGTACTTC. Its translation is CASRTNTGGPYEQYF.

This clonotype was found many times. This chain joins TRBV12-3 or TRBV12-4 and TRBJ2-3; 9 bases agree with TRBD2. The CDR3 has 12 residues. After removal of 4 bases from V and 10 bases from J, the junction contained 3 bases not matched to a gene. The CDR3 sequence is CASSSSGIAQYF. The CDR3 region has the DNA TGTGCCAGCAGTTCTAGCGGGATTGCGCAGTATTTT.

This clonotype has ten or more counts. The genes are TRBV7-9 and TRBJ2-7; tentatively, D is TRBD1 (6 bases). This CDR3 spans 13 amino acids. Per the germline V gene, CDR1 is SEHNR and CDR2 is FQNEAQ (reference sequence). Trimming cost V 6 bases and J 2 bases, with 11 bases left between them. CDR3 in DNA: TGTGCCAGCAGTACCGGGACAACCTACGAGCAGTACTTC. Protein sequence: CASSTGTTYEQYF.

This chain connects TRBV30 to TRBJ2-3; maybe TRBD2 (7 bases). Trimming shortened V by 0 bases and J by 6 bases, and 16 bases separated the two germline ends. The CDR3 has 15 amino acids. Germline assignment: CDR1 GTSNPN and CDR2 SVGIG (reference sequence). CDR3 amino acids: CAWSVRGAGVDTQYF. The CDR3 bases are TGTGCCTGGAGTGTACGGGGGGCAGGGGTGGATACGCAGTATTTT.

The table lists this clonotype with many counts. The J gene is TRBJ2-1, the V gene TRBV5-1, with a weak D call TRBD2 (6 bases). The V gene's germline CDR1 is SGHRS and CDR2 YFSETQ. The CDR3 length is 15 residues. V was clipped by 0 bases and J by 5 bases, with 12 bases between them. In DNA form, the CDR3 reads TGCGCCAGCAGCTTGGCCGGACTATCCGACAATGAGCAGTTCTTC. This codes for CASSLAGLSDNEQFF.

This clonotype was detected ten times or more. The V gene is TRBV11-3, the J gene TRBJ2-4; 7 nucleotides align to TRBD2. V shed 5 bases, J shed 6 bases, and the junction held 4 bases outside the gene matches. The CDR3 covers 13 residues. CDR1 and CDR2 (germline): SGHNT, YENEEA. CDR3 region: CASSGSGLNIQYF. As DNA, the CDR3 is TGTGCCAGCAGCGGTAGCGGGTTAAACATTCAGTACTTC. Full variable domain (outside the CDR3, taken from reference TRBV11-3 and TRBJ2-4): EAGVVQSPRYKIIEKKQPVAFWCNPISGHNTLYWYLQNLGQGPELLIRYENEEAVDDSQLPKDRFSAERLKGVDSTLKIQPAELGDSAVYLCASSGSGLNIQYFGAGTRLSVL.

Many counts were recorded for this clonotype. The rearrangement uses TRBV7-6 and TRBJ2-1; D is unresolved. Trimming stripped 0 bases from V and 6 bases from J, with 12 bases between. This CDR3 has 15 residues. The germline V gene encodes CDR1 SGHVS and CDR2 FNYEAQ. DNA of the CDR3: TGTGCCAGCAGCTTAGCAATAGTTAAGGGCAATGAGCAGTTCTTC. Its translation is CASSLAIVKGNEQFF.

Many counts were recorded for this clonotype. The chain combines TRBV28 with TRBJ2-4, with D possibly TRBD1 on 5 matching bases. Germline values: CDR1 MDHEN, CDR2 SYDVKM. V shed 7 bases and J shed 4 bases, with 17 bases lying between them. The CDR3 runs to 15 residues. The CDR3 here is CASTLPDDSKNIQYF. The CDR3 region has the DNA TGTGCCAGCACCCTACCGGACGACAGTAAAAACATTCAGTACTTC.

This clonotype came up many times. This chain uses TRBV6-5 with TRBJ2-3; the match to TRBD2 covers 7 bases. CDR1 and CDR2 (germline): MNHEY, SVGAGI. V was clipped by 2 bases and J by 3 bases; unmatched bases: 8. The CDR3 contains 16 residues. The CDR3 here is CASSYTPGLMTDTQYF. The DNA of the CDR3 is TGTGCCAGCAGTTACACTCCGGGACTAATGACAGATACGCAGTATTTT.

About this clonotype: Mismatch with germline at one junction end may stem from a read error. The rearrangement uses TRBV20-1 and TRBJ2-7; 11 bases fit TRBD2. The CDR3 length is 15 residues. Germline-derived CDR1 and CDR2 are DFQATT and SNEGSKA (reference sequence). The CDR3 sequence: CSARSGTSGGYEQCF. DNA for the CDR3: TGCAGCGCTAGGTCCGGGACTAGCGGCGGCTACGAGCAGTGCTTC.

The table lists this clonotype with many counts. The V and J genes are TRBV10-1 and TRBJ2-2; possibly TRBD2 for D (6 bases). Germline-derived CDR1 and CDR2 are WNHNN and SYGVQD (reference sequence). This CDR3 has 16 residues. V lost 0 bases and J lost 2, with 10 bases in between. The CDR3 region has the DNA TGCGCCAGCAGTGAGTCGAGGGGAGGAAACACCGGGGAGCTGTTTTTT. Encoded protein: CASSESRGGNTGELFF.

This clonotype was counted many times. V gene TRBV12-2 combines with J gene TRBJ2-2; the listed D gene, TRBD2, was not tested against the DNA. TRBV12-2 counts as a pseudogene. The CDR3 totals 17 residues. The CDR3 nucleotides read TGTGCAATTTCTAGTCCCAAACGGGACACCGGCGTCGGGGAGCTGTTTTTT. This encodes CAISSPKRDTGVGELFF.

The chain carries TRBV27 and TRBJ2-6; D may be TRBD2 (6 bases). Germline V CDR1 and CDR2: MNHEY, SMNVEV (reference sequence). This CDR3 is built from 16 residues. Trimming removed 4 bases at V and 1 base at J, with 11 bases between. The CDR3 DNA reads as TGTGCCAGCAGTTGGGGGGACGGTTCTGGGGCCAACGTCCTGACTTTC. Amino acids: CASSWGDGSGANVLTF.

As for this clonotype: Germline and junction disagree at one end, which may indicate a read error. CDR3 coding DNA: TGCATTGCTTCCTATGGGAACTATGGCTACACCTTC. This encodes CIASYGNYGYTF. This chain uses TRBV20-1 with TRBJ1-2, with no clear D. Germline lookup yields CDR1 DFQATT and CDR2 SNEGSKA (reference sequence). The CDR3 runs 12 residues.